These T cell receptor beta chains were read from a single sample in a study of control samples from healthy donors and cancer patients. Here immunoSEQ multiplex PCR was the method, and the copy in TCRdb shows in-frame clones only, minus some. This table has 150,000 to 200,000 clones, 91% appearing once. The sample taken for sequencing was blood. All receptors come from a woman aged 25 to 39 in good health. CDR3s include the opening cysteine and the closing phenylalanine or tryptophan. D genes are given only for firm matches. A clone size is listed for some rows: how often the clone was seen (once, few, many), or a class if it is expanded.

v_gene: TRBV9
j_gene: TRBJ1-4
abundance: -
d_gene: -
CDR3aa: CASSVGGATNEKLFF
CDR3nt: TGTGCCAGCAGCGTAGGGGGGGCAACTAATGAAAAACTGTTTTTT

v_gene: TRBV28
j_gene: TRBJ1-2
abundance: -
d_gene: -
CDR3aa: CASSLSGLYGYTF
CDR3nt: TGTGCCAGCAGTTTATCAGGTCTCTATGGCTACACCTTC

v_gene: TRBV7-8
j_gene: TRBJ2-7
abundance: -
d_gene: -
CDR3aa: CASSLGAGREQYF
CDR3nt: TGTGCCAGCAGCTTAGGGGCAGGGAGGGAGCAGTACTTC

v_gene: TRBV7-2
j_gene: TRBJ2-3
abundance: -
d_gene: -
CDR3aa: CASSFGSSTDTQYF
CDR3nt: TGTGCCAGCAGCTTCGGGTCTAGCACAGATACGCAGTATTTT

v_gene: TRBV6-2/TRBV6-3
j_gene: TRBJ1-4
abundance: -
d_gene: -
CDR3aa: CASSYGTPNEKLFF
CDR3nt: TGTGCCAGCAGTTACGGGACACCAAATGAAAAACTGTTTTTT

v_gene: TRBV12-3/TRBV12-4
j_gene: TRBJ2-4
abundance: -
d_gene: TRBD1
CDR3aa: CASSPGQGHIQYF
CDR3nt: TGTGCCAGCAGTCCCGGACAGGGCCACATTCAGTACTTC

v_gene: TRBV7-9
j_gene: TRBJ1-3
abundance: -
d_gene: -
CDR3aa: CASSLMGSGNTIYF
CDR3nt: TGTGCCAGCAGCTTAATGGGCTCTGGAAACACCATATATTTT

v_gene: TRBV6-5
j_gene: TRBJ1-2
abundance: -
d_gene: -
CDR3aa: CASSYNVARYGYTF
CDR3nt: TGTGCCAGCAGTTACAATGTGGCGCGATATGGCTACACCTTC

v_gene: TRBV28
j_gene: TRBJ1-6
abundance: -
d_gene: -
CDR3aa: CASRNYNNSPLHF
CDR3nt: TGTGCCAGCAGGAACTACAATAATTCACCCCTCCACTTT

v_gene: TRBV7-2
j_gene: TRBJ2-3
abundance: -
d_gene: -
CDR3aa: CASSLDHPTDTQYF
CDR3nt: TGTGCCAGCAGCTTAGACCACCCCACAGATACGCAGTATTTT

v_gene: TRBV27
j_gene: TRBJ1-1
abundance: -
d_gene: -
CDR3aa: CASSYGFKSTEAFF
CDR3nt: TGTGCCAGCAGTTACGGATTTAAGAGCACTGAAGCTTTCTTT

v_gene: TRBV6-5
j_gene: TRBJ2-5
abundance: -
d_gene: -
CDR3aa: CASATQGPQETQYF
CDR3nt: TGTGCCAGCGCCACACAGGGCCCCCAAGAGACCCAGTACTTC

v_gene: TRBV27
j_gene: TRBJ1-6
abundance: -
d_gene: -
CDR3aa: CASRAESSYNSPLHF
CDR3nt: TGTGCCAGCAGGGCAGAAAGCTCCTATAATTCACCCCTCCACTTT

v_gene: TRBV6-2/TRBV6-3
j_gene: TRBJ2-2
abundance: once
d_gene: -
CDR3aa: CASSYAGLGELFF
CDR3nt: TGTGCCAGCAGTTACGCAGGGTTGGGGGAGCTGTTTTTT

v_gene: TRBV11-2
j_gene: TRBJ1-1
abundance: -
d_gene: -
CDR3aa: CASSLADTGLGTEAFF
CDR3nt: TGTGCCAGCAGCTTAGCGGATACAGGGTTGGGGACTGAAGCTTTCTTT

v_gene: TRBV6-4
j_gene: TRBJ2-1
abundance: -
d_gene: -
CDR3aa: CASSEQGEGNEQFF
CDR3nt: TGTGCCAGCAGTGAACAGGGGGAGGGCAATGAGCAGTTCTTC

v_gene: TRBV29-1
j_gene: TRBJ1-4
abundance: -
d_gene: -
CDR3aa: CSVERRGATNEKLFF
CDR3nt: TGCAGCGTTGAACGTCGGGGCGCAACTAATGAAAAACTGTTTTTT

v_gene: TRBV6-5
j_gene: TRBJ1-1
abundance: -
d_gene: -
CDR3aa: CASRDGHTEAFF
CDR3nt: TGTGCCAGCAGAGACGGACACACTGAAGCTTTCTTT

v_gene: TRBV4-2
j_gene: TRBJ2-1
abundance: -
d_gene: TRBD2
CDR3aa: CASSQGAGEWNEQFF
CDR3nt: TGTGCCAGCAGCCAAGGAGCGGGAGAATGGAATGAGCAGTTCTTC

v_gene: TRBV6-1
j_gene: TRBJ1-2
abundance: -
d_gene: -
CDR3aa: CASSEAPALGYTF
CDR3nt: TGTGCCAGCAGTGAAGCTCCCGCACTTGGCTACACCTTC

v_gene: TRBV7-9
j_gene: TRBJ1-1
abundance: -
d_gene: -
CDR3aa: CASSLAGQGSEAFF
CDR3nt: TGTGCCAGCAGCTTAGCCGGGCAGGGCTCTGAAGCTTTCTTT

v_gene: TRBV4-1
j_gene: TRBJ1-1
abundance: -
d_gene: TRBD1
CDR3aa: CASSPGGPEAFF
CDR3nt: TGCGCCAGCAGCCCAGGGGGGCCTGAAGCTTTCTTT

v_gene: TRBV6-2/TRBV6-3
j_gene: TRBJ2-2
abundance: -
d_gene: -
CDR3aa: CASSATSYTGELFF
CDR3nt: TGTGCCAGCAGTGCGACTAGTTATACCGGGGAGCTGTTTTTT

v_gene: TRBV5-8
j_gene: TRBJ2-3
abundance: -
d_gene: TRBD1
CDR3aa: CARTGLSDTQYF
CDR3nt: TGTGCCAGGACAGGGTTATCAGATACGCAGTATTTT

v_gene: TRBV4-2
j_gene: TRBJ2-7
abundance: -
d_gene: TRBD1
CDR3aa: CASSQGQGSYEQYF
CDR3nt: TGTGCCAGCAGCCAAGGACAGGGTAGTTACGAGCAGTACTTC

v_gene: TRBV15
j_gene: TRBJ2-5
abundance: -
d_gene: -
CDR3aa: CATSRDRAEETQYF
CDR3nt: TGTGCCACCAGCAGAGATCGAGCGGAAGAGACCCAGTACTTC

v_gene: TRBV6-2/TRBV6-3
j_gene: TRBJ2-7
abundance: -
d_gene: -
CDR3aa: CASSPTLEGDEQYF
CDR3nt: TGTGCCAGCAGCCCTACACTAGAGGGGGACGAGCAGTACTTC

v_gene: TRBV18
j_gene: TRBJ2-7
abundance: -
d_gene: TRBD1
CDR3aa: CASSRGQGHPYEQYF
CDR3nt: TGTGCCAGCTCACGCGGACAGGGTCACCCCTACGAGCAGTACTTC

v_gene: TRBV4-1
j_gene: TRBJ1-1
abundance: -
d_gene: TRBD1
CDR3aa: CASSQDRQGTEAFF
CDR3nt: TGCGCCAGCAGCCAAGATAGACAGGGGACTGAAGCTTTCTTT

v_gene: TRBV18
j_gene: TRBJ2-7
abundance: -
d_gene: TRBD1
CDR3aa: CASSPPDRVDEQYF
CDR3nt: TGTGCCAGCTCACCACCGGACAGGGTTGACGAGCAGTACTTC

v_gene: TRBV5-8
j_gene: TRBJ2-1
abundance: -
d_gene: -
CDR3aa: CASSIYNEQFF
CDR3nt: TGTGCCAGCAGCATCTACAATGAGCAGTTCTTC

v_gene: TRBV6-4
j_gene: TRBJ1-5
abundance: -
d_gene: -
CDR3aa: CASSDRPNQPQHF
CDR3nt: TGTGCCAGCAGTGACAGGCCCAATCAGCCCCAGCATTTT

v_gene: TRBV11-3
j_gene: TRBJ2-3
abundance: -
d_gene: TRBD1
CDR3aa: CASSLEATGIDTQYF
CDR3nt: TGTGCCAGCAGCTTAGAAGCGACAGGGATAGATACGCAGTATTTT

v_gene: TRBV7-9
j_gene: TRBJ2-7
abundance: -
d_gene: -
CDR3aa: CASSSTGYEQYF
CDR3nt: TGTGCCAGCAGCTCGACCGGTTACGAGCAGTACTTC

v_gene: TRBV7-8
j_gene: TRBJ2-3
abundance: -
d_gene: -
CDR3aa: CASSPNSVGTDTQYF
CDR3nt: TGTGCCAGCAGCCCAAATTCGGTGGGCACAGATACGCAGTATTTT

v_gene: TRBV15
j_gene: TRBJ2-7
abundance: -
d_gene: TRBD2
CDR3aa: CATSRETSGYEQYF
CDR3nt: TGTGCCACCAGCAGAGAGACTAGCGGATACGAGCAGTACTTC

v_gene: TRBV27
j_gene: TRBJ2-5
abundance: -
d_gene: -
CDR3aa: CASSSVPAVYSDRVGERETQYF
CDR3nt: -

v_gene: TRBV6-5
j_gene: TRBJ2-5
abundance: -
d_gene: -
CDR3aa: CASTGGRGTQYF
CDR3nt: TGTGCCAGCACAGGGGGGAGGGGGACCCAGTACTTC

v_gene: TRBV11-2
j_gene: TRBJ2-7
abundance: -
d_gene: -
CDR3aa: CASSLAGGRNEQYF
CDR3nt: TGTGCCAGCAGCTTAGCCGGGGGAAGGAACGAGCAGTACTTC

v_gene: TRBV28
j_gene: TRBJ2-1
abundance: -
d_gene: TRBD2
CDR3aa: CASSLFPSGGVNEQFF
CDR3nt: TGTGCCAGCAGTTTATTCCCTAGCGGAGGTGTCAATGAGCAGTTCTTC

v_gene: TRBV4-2
j_gene: TRBJ2-1
abundance: -
d_gene: -
CDR3aa: CASSQLEYNEQFF
CDR3nt: TGTGCCAGCAGCCAACTCGAGTACAATGAGCAGTTCTTC